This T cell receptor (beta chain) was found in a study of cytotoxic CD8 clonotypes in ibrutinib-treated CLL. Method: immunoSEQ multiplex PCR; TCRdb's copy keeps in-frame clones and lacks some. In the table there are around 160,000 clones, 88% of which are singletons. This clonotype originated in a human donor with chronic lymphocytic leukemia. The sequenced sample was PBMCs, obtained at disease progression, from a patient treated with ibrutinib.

The CDR3 is CASSSYRDSSNQPQHF. CDR3 nucleotides: TGTGCCAGCAGTAGCTACCGGGACAGTAGCAATCAGCCCCAGCATTTT. The V call is TRBV28, the J call TRBJ1-5; the match to TRBD1 covers 7 bases. Per germline, CDR1 MDHEN and CDR2 SYDVKM. After removal of 5 bases from V and 0 bases from J, the junction contained 7 bases not matched to a gene. The CDR3 totals 16 residues.